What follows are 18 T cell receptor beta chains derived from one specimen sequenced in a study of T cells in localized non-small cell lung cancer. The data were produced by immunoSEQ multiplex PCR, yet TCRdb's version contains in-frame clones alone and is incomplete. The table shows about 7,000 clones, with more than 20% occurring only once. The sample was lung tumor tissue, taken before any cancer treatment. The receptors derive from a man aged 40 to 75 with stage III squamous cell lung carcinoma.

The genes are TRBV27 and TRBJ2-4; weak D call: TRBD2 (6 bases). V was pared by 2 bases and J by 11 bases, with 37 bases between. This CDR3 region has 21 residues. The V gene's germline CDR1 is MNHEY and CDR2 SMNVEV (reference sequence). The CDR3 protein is CASSLSPPEGEAKNIQSFQYF. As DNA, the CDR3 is TGTGCCAGCAGTTTAAGCCCTCCGGAGGGAGAAGCCAAAAACATTCAGTCCTTTCAGTACTTC.

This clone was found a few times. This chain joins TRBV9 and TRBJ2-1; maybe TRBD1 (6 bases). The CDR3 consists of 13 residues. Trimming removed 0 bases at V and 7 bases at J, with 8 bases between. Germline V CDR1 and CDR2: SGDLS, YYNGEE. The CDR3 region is CASSVGTVNEQFF. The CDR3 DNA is TGTGCCAGCAGCGTAGGGACAGTTAATGAGCAGTTCTTC.

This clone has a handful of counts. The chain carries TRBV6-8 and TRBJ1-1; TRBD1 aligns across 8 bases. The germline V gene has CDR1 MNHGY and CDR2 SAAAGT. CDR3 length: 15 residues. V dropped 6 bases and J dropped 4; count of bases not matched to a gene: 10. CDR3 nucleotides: TGTGCCAGCAGCCCAGGGGGCAAACAGAGCACTGAAGCTTTCTTT. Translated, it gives CASSPGGKQSTEAFF.

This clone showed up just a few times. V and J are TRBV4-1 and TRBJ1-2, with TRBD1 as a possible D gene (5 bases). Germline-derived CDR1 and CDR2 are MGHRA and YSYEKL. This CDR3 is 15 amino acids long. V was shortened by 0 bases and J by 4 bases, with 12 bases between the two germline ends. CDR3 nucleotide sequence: TGCGCCAGCAGCCAAGATTCTACGGGGGTCTATGGCTACACCTTC. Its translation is CASSQDSTGVYGYTF.

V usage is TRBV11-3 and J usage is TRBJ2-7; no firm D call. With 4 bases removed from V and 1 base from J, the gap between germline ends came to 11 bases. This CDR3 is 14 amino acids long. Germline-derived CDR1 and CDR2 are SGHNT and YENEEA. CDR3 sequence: CASSSAPMSYEQYF. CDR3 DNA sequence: TGTGCCAGCAGCTCCGCCCCGATGTCCTACGAGCAGTACTTC. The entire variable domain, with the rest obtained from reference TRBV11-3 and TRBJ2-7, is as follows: EAGVVQSPRYKIIEKKQPVAFWCNPISGHNTLYWYLQNLGQGPELLIRYENEEAVDDSQLPKDRFSAERLKGVDSTLKIQPAELGDSAVYLCASSSAPMSYEQYFGPGTRLTVT.

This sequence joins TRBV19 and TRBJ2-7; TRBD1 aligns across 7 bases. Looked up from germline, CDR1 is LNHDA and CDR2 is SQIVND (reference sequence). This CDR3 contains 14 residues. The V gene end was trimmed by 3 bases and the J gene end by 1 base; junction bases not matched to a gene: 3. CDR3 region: CASSIPGGSYEQYF. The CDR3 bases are TGTGCCAGTAGTATCCCAGGGGGTTCCTACGAGCAGTACTTC.

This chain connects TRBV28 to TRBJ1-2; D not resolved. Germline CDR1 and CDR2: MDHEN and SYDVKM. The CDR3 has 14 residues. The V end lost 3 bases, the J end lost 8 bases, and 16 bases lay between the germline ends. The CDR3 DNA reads TGTGCCAGCAGTTTTGGGCAGGCGGCAGGCGGCTACACCTTC. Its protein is CASSFGQAAGGYTF.

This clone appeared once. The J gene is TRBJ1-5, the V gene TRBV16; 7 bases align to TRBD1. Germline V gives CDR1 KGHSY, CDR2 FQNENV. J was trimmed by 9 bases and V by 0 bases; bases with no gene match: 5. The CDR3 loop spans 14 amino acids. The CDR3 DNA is TGTGCCAGCAGCCAATCGACAGGGCGTCGGCCCCAGCATTTT. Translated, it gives CASSQSTGRRPQHF.

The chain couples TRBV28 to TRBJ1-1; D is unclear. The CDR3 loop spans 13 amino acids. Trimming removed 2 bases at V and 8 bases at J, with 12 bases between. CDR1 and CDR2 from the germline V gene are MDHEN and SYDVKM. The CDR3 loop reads CASSLGNIPEAFF. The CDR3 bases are TGTGCCAGCAGTTTAGGGAACATACCCGAAGCTTTCTTT.

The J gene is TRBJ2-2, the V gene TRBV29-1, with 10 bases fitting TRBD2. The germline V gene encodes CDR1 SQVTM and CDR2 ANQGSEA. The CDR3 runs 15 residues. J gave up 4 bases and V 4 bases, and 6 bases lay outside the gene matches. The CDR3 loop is CSVGSTSGRTGELFF. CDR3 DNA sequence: TGCAGCGTTGGGTCGACTAGCGGGCGCACCGGGGAGCTGTTTTTT.

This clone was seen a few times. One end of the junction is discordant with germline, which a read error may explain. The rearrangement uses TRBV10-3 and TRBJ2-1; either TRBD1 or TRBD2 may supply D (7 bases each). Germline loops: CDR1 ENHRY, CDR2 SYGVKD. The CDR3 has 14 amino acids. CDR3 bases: TGTGCCAGCAGTGAGGCAGGGGGGGACAATGAGCAGTTCTTC. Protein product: CASSEAGGDNEQFF.

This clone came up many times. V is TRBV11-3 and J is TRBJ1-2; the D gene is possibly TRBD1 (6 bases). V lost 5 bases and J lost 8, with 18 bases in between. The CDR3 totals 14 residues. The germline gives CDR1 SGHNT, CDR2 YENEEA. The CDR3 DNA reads TGTGCCAGCAGCCTTGACGCCGGGGGCCGGGGCTACACCTTC. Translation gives CASSLDAGGRGYTF.

The CDR3 here is CASSYSRWGTEAFF. CDR3 coding DNA: TGTGCCAGCAGTTACTCGAGGTGGGGCACTGAAGCTTTCTTT. The chain couples TRBV6-8 to TRBJ1-1, with no clear D. This CDR3 has 14 residues. CDR1 and CDR2 (germline): MNHGY, SAAAGT. Between the trimmed V and J ends, which lost 0 bases and 4 bases, there was a span of 9 bases.

The DNA of the CDR3 is TGTGCCAGCAGTTACTCCGGGGGGCGTTCACCCCTCCACTTT. Encoded protein: CASSYSGGRSPLHF. The J gene is TRBJ1-6, the V gene TRBV6-8; tentative D call: TRBD1 (6 bases). Per the germline V gene, CDR1 is MNHGY and CDR2 is SAAAGT. The CDR3 covers 14 residues. V was trimmed by 0 bases and J by 9 bases, leaving 9 bases between them.

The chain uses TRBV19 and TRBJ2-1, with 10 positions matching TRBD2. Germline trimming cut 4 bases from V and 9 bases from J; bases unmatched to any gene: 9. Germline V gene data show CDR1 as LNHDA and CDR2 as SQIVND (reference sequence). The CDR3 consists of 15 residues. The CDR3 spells CASSTRIAGGSEQFF. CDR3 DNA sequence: TGTGCCAGTAGTACACGAATAGCGGGAGGCAGTGAGCAGTTCTTC.

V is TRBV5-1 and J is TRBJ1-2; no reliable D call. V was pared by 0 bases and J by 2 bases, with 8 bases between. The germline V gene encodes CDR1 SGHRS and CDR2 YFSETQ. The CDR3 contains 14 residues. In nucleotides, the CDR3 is TGCGCCAGCAGCTTGGAAGTTGGGAACTATGGCTACACCTTC. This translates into CASSLEVGNYGYTF.

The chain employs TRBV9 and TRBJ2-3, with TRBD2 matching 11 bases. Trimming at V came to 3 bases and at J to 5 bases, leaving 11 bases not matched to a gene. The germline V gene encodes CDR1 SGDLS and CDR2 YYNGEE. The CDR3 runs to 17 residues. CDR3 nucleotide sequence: TGTGCCAGCAGCGCACCGCTAGCGGGGGGTGGAGGAGATACGCAGTATTTT. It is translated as CASSAPLAGGGGDTQYF.

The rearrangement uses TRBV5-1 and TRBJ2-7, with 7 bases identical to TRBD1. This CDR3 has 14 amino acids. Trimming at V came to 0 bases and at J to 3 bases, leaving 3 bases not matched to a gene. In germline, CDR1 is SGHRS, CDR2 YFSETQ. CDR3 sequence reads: CASSLADRDYEQYF. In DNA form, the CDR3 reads TGCGCCAGCAGCTTGGCCGACAGGGACTACGAGCAGTACTTC.